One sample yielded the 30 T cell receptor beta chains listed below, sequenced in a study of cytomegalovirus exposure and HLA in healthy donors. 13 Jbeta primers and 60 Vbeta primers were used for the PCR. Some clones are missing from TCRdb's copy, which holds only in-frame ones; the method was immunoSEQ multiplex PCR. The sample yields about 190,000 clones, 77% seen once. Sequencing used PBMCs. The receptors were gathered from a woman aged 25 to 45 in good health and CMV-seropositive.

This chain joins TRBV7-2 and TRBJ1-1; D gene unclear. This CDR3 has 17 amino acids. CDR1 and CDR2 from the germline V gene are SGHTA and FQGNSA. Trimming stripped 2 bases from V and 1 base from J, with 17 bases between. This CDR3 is CASSLNVLTGRNTEAFF. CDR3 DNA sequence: TGTGCCAGCAGCTTAAATGTGTTGACCGGGAGGAACACTGAAGCTTTCTTT.

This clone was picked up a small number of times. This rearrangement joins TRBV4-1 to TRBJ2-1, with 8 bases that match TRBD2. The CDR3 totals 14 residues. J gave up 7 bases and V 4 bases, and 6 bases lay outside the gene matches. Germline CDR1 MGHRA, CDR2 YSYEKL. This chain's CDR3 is CASSLLREGNEQFF. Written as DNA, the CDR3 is TGCGCCAGCAGCCTTCTCCGGGAGGGGAATGAGCAGTTCTTC.

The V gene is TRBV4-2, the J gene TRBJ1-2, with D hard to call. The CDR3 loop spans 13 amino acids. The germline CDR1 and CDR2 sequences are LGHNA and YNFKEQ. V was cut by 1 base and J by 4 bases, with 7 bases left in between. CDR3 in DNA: TGTGCCAGCAGCCAAGGAGGTGGCTATGGCTACACCTTC. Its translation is CASSQGGGYGYTF.

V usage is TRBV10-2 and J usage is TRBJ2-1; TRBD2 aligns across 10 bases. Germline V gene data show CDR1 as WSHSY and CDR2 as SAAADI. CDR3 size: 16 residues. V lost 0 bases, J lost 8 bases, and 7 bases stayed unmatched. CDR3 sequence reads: CASSESTSGRVDEQFF. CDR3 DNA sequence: TGCGCCAGCAGTGAGTCAACCAGCGGGAGGGTAGATGAGCAGTTCTTC.

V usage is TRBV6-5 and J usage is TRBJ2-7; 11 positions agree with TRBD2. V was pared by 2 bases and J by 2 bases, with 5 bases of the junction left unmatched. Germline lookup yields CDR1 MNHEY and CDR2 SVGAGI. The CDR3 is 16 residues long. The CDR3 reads CASSYGGTSGPYEQYF. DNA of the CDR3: TGTGCCAGCAGTTACGGAGGGACTAGCGGCCCCTACGAGCAGTACTTC.

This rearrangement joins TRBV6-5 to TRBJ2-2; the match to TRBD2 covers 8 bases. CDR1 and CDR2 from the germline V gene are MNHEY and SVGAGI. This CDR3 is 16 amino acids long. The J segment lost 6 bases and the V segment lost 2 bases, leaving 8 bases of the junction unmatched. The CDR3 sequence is CASSYDGAGVPGELFF. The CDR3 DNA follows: TGTGCCAGCAGTTACGACGGAGCGGGAGTGCCCGGGGAGCTGTTTTTT.

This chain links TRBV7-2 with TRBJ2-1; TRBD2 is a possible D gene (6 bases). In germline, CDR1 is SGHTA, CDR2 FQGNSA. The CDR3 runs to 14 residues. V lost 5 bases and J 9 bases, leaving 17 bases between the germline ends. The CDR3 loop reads CASSEWGGAGEQFF. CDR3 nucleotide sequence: TGTGCCAGCAGCGAGTGGGGCGGGGCGGGTGAGCAGTTCTTC.

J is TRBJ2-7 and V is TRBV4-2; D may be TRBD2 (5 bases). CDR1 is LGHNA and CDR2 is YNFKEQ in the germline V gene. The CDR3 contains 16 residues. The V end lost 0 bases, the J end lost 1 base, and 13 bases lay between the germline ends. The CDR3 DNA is TGTGCCAGCAGCCAAGATCGGGATCCTCCTTCCTACGAGCAGTACTTC. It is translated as CASSQDRDPPSYEQYF.

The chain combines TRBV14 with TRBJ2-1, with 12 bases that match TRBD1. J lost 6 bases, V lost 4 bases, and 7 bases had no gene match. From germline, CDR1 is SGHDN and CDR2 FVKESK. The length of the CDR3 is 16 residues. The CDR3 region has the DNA TGTGCCAGCAGCCCCCCGGGACAGGGGGCCCTCAATGAGCAGTTCTTC. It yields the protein CASSPPGQGALNEQFF.

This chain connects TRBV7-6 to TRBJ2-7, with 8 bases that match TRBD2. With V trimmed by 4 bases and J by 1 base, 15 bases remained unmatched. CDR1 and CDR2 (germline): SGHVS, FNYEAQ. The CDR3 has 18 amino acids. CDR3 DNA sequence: TGTGCCAGCAGCTCCGACCGGCGGGGGGAGCCAAGGTCCTACGAGCAGTACTTC. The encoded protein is CASSSDRRGEPRSYEQYF. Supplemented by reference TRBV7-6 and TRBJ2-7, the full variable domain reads GAGVSQSPRYKVTKRGQDVALRCDPISGHVSLYWYRQALGQGPEFLTYFNYEAQQDKSGLPNDRFSAERPEGSISTLTIQRTEQRDSAMYRCASSSDRRGEPRSYEQYFGPGTRLTVT.

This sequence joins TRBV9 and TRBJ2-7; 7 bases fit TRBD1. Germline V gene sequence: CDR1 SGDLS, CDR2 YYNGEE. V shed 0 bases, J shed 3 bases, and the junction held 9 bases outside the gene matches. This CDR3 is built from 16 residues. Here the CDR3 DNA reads TGTGCCAGCAGCGTAGGCCTGGGACAGAAAGACTACGAGCAGTACTTC. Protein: CASSVGLGQKDYEQYF.

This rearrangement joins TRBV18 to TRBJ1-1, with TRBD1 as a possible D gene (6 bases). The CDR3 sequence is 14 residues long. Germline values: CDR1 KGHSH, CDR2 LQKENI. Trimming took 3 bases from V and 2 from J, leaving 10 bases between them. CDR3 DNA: TGTGCCAGCTCACCGAGGACAGATAACACTGAAGCTTTCTTT. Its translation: CASSPRTDNTEAFF.

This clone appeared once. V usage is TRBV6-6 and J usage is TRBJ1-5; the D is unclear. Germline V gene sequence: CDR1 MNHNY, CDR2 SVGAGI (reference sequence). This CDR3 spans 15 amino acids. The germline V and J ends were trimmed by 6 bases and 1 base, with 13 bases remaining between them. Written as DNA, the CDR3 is TGTGCCAGCAGCTCCCCGGGGAGAAGCAATCAGCCCCAGCATTTT. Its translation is CASSSPGRSNQPQHF.

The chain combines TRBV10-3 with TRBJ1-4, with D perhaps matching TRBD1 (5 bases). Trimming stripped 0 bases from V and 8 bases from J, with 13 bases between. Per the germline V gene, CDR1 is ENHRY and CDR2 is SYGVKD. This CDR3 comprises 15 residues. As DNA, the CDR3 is TGTGCCATCAGTGAGTCGATAGGGGCGCGAGAAAAACTGTTTTTT. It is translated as CAISESIGAREKLFF.

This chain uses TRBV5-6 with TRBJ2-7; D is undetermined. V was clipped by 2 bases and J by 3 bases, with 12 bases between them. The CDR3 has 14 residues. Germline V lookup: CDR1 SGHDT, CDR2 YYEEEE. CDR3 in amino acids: CASSLYGFFYEQYF. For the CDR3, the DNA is TGTGCCAGCAGCTTATACGGGTTTTTCTACGAGCAGTACTTC.

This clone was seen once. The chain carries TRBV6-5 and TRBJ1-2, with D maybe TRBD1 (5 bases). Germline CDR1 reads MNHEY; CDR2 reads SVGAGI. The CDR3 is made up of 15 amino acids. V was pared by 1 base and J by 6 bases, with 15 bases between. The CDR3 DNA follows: TGTGCCAGCAGTTACTGGAGGGGAGGTATGGATGGCTACACCTTC. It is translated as CASSYWRGGMDGYTF.

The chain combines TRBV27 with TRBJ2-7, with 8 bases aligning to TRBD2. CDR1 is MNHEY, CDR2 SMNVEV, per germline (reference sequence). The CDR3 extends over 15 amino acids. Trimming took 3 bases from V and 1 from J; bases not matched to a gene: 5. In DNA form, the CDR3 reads TGTGCCAGCAGTTTTAGGGCGGGAGGATCCTACGAGCAGTACTTC. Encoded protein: CASSFRAGGSYEQYF.

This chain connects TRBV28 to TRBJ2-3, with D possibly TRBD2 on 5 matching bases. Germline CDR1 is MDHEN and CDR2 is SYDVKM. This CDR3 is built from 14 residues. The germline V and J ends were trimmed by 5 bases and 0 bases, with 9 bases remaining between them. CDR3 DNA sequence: TGTGCCAGCAGTGACGGAGGCAGCACAGATACGCAGTATTTT. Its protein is CASSDGGSTDTQYF.

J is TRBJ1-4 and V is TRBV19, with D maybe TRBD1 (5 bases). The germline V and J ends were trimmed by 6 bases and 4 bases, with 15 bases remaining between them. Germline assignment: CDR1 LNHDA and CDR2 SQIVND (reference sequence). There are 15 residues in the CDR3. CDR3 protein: CASSLRRGNNEKLFF. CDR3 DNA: TGTGCCAGTAGCCTTAGGCGGGGGAATAATGAAAAACTGTTTTTT.

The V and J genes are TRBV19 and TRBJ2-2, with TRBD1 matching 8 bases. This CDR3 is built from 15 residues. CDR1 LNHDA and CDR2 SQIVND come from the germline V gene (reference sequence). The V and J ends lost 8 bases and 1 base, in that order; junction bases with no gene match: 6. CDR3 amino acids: CASRPGQVNTGELFF. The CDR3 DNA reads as TGTGCCAGTCGACCGGGACAGGTGAACACCGGGGAGCTGTTTTTT.

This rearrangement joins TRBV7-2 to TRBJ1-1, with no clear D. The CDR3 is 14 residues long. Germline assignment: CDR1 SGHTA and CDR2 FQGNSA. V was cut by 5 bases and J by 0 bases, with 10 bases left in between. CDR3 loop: CASSTFEVNTEAFF. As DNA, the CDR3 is TGTGCCAGCAGCACGTTCGAGGTGAACACTGAAGCTTTCTTT.

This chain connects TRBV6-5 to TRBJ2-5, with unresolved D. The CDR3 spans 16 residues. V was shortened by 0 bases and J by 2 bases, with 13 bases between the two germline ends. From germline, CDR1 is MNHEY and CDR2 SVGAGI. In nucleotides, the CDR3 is TGTGCCAGCAGTTACTCGGAGCTATCCCCACAAGAGACCCAGTACTTC. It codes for CASSYSELSPQETQYF.

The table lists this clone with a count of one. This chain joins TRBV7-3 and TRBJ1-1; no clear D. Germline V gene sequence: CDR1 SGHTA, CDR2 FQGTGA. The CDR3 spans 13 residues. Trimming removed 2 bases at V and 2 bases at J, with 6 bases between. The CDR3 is CASSLDTNTEAFF. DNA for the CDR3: TGTGCCAGCAGCTTAGACACCAACACTGAAGCTTTCTTT.

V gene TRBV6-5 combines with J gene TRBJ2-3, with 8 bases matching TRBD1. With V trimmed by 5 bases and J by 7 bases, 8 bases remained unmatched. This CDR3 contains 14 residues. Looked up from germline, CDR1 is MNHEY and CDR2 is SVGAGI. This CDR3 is CASSTSRQGNTQYF. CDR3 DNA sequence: TGTGCCAGCAGTACCTCCCGACAGGGGAATACGCAGTATTTT.

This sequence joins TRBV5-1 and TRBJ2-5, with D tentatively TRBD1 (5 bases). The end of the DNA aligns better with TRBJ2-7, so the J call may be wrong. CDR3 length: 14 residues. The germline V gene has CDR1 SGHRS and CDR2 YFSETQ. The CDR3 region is CASSLEPGSNEQYF. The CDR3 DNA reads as TGCGCCAGCAGCTTGGAGCCAGGGTCGAACGAGCAGTACTTC.

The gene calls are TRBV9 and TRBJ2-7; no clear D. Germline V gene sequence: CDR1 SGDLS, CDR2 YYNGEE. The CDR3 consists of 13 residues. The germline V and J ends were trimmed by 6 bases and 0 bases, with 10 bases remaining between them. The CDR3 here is CASNRDSSYEQYF. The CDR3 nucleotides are TGTGCCAGCAATCGCGACTCCTCCTACGAGCAGTACTTC.

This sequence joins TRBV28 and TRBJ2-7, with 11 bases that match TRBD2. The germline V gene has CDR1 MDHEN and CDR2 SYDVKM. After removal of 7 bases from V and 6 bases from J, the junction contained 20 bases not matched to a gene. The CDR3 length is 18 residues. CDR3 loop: CASTRGGSGRGSGSEQYF. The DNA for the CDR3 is TGTGCCAGCACACGAGGGGGTAGCGGGAGGGGGAGCGGATCCGAGCAGTACTTC.

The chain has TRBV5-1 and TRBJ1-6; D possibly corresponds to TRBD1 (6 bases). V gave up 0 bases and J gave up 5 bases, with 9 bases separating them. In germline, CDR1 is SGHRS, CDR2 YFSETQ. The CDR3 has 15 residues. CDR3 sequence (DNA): TGCGCCAGCAGCTTGGCAGGGGAGAATAATTCACCCCTCCACTTT. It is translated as CASSLAGENNSPLHF.

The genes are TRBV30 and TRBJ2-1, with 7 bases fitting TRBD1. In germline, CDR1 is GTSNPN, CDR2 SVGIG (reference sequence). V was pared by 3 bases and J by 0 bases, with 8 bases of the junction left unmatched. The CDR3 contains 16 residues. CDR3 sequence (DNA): TGTGCCTGGAGAGGACGGGACAGTTCCTCCTACAATGAGCAGTTCTTC. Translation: CAWRGRDSSSYNEQFF.

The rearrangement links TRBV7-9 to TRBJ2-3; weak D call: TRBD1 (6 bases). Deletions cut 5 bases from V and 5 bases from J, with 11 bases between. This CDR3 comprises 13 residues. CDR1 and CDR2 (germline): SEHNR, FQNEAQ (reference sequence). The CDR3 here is CASSPSGVDTQYF. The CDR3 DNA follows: TGTGCCAGCAGCCCCTCAGGGGTAGATACGCAGTATTTT.